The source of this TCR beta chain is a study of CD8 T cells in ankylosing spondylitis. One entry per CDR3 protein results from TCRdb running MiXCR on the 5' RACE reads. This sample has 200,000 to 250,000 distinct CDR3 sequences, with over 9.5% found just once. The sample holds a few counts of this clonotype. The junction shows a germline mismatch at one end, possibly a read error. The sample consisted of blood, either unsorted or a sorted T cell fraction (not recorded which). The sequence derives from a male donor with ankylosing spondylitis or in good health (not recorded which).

The CDR3 nucleotides are TGTGCCAGCTCACCCCTTGTGAAAACTGAAGCTTTCTTT. It codes for CASSPLVKTEAFF. The chain couples TRBV18 to TRBJ1-1, with D uncertain. Germline V lookup: CDR1 KGHSH, CDR2 LQKENI. The CDR3 loop spans 13 amino acids.